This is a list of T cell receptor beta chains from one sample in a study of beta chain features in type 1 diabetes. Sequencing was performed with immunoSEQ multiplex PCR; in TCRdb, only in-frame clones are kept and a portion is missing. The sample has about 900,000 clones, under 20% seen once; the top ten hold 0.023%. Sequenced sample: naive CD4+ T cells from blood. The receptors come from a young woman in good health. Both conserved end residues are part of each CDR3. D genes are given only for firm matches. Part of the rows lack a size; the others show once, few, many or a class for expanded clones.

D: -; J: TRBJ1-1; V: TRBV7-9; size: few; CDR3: CASSLMDGGNTEAFF; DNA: TGTGCCAGCAGCTTAATGGACGGTGGGAACACTGAAGCTTTCTTT
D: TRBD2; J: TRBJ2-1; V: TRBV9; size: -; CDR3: CASSVGGTINEQFF; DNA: TGTGCCAGCAGCGTAGGAGGGACTATCAATGAGCAGTTCTTC
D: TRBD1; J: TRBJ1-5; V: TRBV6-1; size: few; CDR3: CASSEKSGQSGQPQHF; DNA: TGTGCCAGCAGTGAGAAATCGGGACAGTCTGGACAGCCCCAGCATTTT
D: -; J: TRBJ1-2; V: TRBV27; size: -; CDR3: CASSFTSGGSYTF; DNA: TGTGCCAGCAGTTTCACGTCGGGGGGGAGCTACACCTTC
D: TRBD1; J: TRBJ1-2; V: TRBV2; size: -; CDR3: CASSEDLPGGDYGYTF; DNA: TGTGCCAGCAGTGAAGATTTGCCAGGGGGCGACTATGGCTACACCTTC
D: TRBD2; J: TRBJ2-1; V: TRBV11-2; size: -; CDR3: CASSLIGLAYNEQFF; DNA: TGTGCCAGCAGCTTAATCGGACTAGCTTACAATGAGCAGTTCTTC
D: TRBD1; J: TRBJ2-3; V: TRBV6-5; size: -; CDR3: CASSYRGQGLVDTQYF; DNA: TGTGCCAGCAGTTACAGGGGACAGGGGTTGGTAGATACGCAGTATTTT
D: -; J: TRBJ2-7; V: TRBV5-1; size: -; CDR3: CASSSSGTGPYEQYF; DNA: TGCGCCAGCAGCTCTAGCGGGACAGGCCCTTACGAGCAGTACTTC
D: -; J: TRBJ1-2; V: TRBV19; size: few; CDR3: CASSISSGQLRSGYTF; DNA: TGTGCCAGTAGTATTTCATCCGGACAGCTCCGGTCTGGCTACACCTTC
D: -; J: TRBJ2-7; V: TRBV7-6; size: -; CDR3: CASSPNILYEQYF; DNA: TGTGCCAGCAGCCCCAACATACTCTACGAGCAGTACTTC
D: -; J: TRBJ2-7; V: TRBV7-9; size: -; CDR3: CASSLTDEQYF; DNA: TGTGCCAGCAGCTTAACGGACGAGCAGTACTTC
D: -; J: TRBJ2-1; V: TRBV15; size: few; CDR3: CATSRGVPGYEQFF; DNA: TGTGCCACCAGCAGAGGGGTCCCGGGATACGAGCAGTTCTTC
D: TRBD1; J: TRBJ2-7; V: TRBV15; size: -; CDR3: CATSRDRGTHEQYF; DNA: TGTGCCACCAGCCGAGACAGGGGGACCCACGAGCAGTACTTC
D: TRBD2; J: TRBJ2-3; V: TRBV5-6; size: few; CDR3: CASSLRLAGGDTQYF; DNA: TGTGCCAGCAGCTTGCGACTAGCGGGAGGTGATACGCAGTATTTT
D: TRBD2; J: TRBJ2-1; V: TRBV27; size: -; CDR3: CASSFARTRGYEQFF; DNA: TGTGCCAGCAGTTTCGCGAGGACTAGGGGATATGAGCAGTTCTTC
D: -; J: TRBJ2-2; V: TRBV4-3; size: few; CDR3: CASSQVLQTGELFF; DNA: TGCGCCAGCAGCCAAGTGCTACAAACCGGGGAGCTGTTTTTT
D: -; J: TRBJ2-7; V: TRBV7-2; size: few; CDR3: CASSLGVGYEQYF; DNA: TGTGCCAGCAGCTTAGGTGTCGGTTACGAGCAGTACTTC
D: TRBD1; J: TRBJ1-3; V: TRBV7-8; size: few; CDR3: CASSSFRGQEKISGNTIYF; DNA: TGTGCCAGCAGCTCATTCCGGGGACAGGAAAAAATCTCTGGAAACACCATATATTTT
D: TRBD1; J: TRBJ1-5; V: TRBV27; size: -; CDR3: CASSPRGRGHIREPQHF; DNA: TGTGCCAGCAGCCCACGGGGCAGGGGGCACATCCGAGAACCCCAGCATTTT
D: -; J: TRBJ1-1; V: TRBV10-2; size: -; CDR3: CASRRQVNTEAFF; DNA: TGCGCCAGCAGACGACAGGTGAACACTGAAGCTTTCTTT
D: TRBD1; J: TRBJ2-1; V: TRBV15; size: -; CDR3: CATSRPGQGAFNEQFF; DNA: TGTGCCACCAGCAGACCTGGACAGGGGGCTTTCAATGAGCAGTTCTTC
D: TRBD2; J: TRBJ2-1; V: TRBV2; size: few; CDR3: CASRPASGYNEQFF; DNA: TGTGCCAGCCGGCCGGCTAGCGGGTACAATGAGCAGTTCTTC
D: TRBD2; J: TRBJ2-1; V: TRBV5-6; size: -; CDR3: CASSKTSGGYNEQFF; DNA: TGTGCCAGCAGTAAAACTAGCGGAGGATACAATGAGCAGTTCTTC
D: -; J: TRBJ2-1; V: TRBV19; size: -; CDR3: CASSNIDEQFF; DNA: TGTGCCAGTAGTAACATTGATGAGCAGTTCTTC
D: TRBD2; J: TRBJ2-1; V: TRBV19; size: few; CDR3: CASSIVSGAYNEQFF; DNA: TGTGCCAGTAGTATAGTTAGCGGGGCCTACAATGAGCAGTTCTTC
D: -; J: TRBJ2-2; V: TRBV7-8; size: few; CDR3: CASSLLIQGVAGELFF; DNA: TGTGCCAGCAGCTTATTGATTCAGGGTGTAGCCGGGGAGCTGTTTTTT
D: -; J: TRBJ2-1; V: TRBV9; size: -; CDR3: CASSKVSPNEQFF; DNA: TGTGCCAGCAGCAAGGTTTCACCGAATGAGCAGTTCTTC
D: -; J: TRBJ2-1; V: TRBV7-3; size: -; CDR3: CASSLTSWDNEQFF; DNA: TGTGCCAGCAGCTTAACTAGCTGGGACAATGAGCAGTTCTTC
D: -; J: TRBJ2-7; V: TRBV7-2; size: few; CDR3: CASSPRLGFREVVAEQYF; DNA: TGTGCCAGCAGCCCCCGTCTGGGGTTTAGGGAGGTAGTGGCCGAGCAGTACTTC
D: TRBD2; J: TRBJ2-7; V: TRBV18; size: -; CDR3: CASSPYTSGTQSYEQYF; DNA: TGTGCCAGCTCACCATACACTAGCGGGACGCAATCCTACGAGCAGTACTTC
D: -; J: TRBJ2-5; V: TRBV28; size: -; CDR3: CASSLTRETQYF; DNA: TGTGCCAGCAGTCTCACCCGGGAGACCCAGTACTTC
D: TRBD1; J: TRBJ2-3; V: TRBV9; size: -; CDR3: CASSPTGEGTQYF; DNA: TGTGCCAGCAGCCCTACAGGGGAAGGTACGCAGTATTTT
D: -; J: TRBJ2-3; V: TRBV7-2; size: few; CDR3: CASSLVGTDTQYF; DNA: TGTGCCAGCAGCTTAGTCGGGACAGATACGCAGTATTTT
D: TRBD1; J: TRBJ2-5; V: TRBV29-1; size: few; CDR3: CSVGSPQGAGETQYF; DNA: TGCAGCGTTGGAAGCCCTCAGGGGGCCGGAGAGACCCAGTACTTC
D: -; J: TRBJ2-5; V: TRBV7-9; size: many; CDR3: CASSPGETQYF; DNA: TGTGCCAGCAGCCCCGGGGAGACCCAGTACTTC
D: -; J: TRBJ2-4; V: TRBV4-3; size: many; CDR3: CASSQDMAAKNIQYF; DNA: TGCGCCAGCAGCCAAGACATGGCAGCCAAAAACATTCAGTACTTC
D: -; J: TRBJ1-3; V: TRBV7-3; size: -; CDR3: CASSLDGVSGNTIYF; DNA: TGTGCCAGCAGCTTAGACGGAGTCTCTGGAAACACCATATATTTT
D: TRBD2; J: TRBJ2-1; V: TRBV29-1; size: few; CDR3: CSVVTAGGPNEQFF; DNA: TGCAGCGTTGTTACAGCGGGAGGCCCCAATGAGCAGTTCTTC
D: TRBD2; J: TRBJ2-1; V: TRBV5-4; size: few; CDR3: CASSFKLAGDNEQFF; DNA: TGTGCCAGCAGCTTCAAACTAGCGGGTGACAATGAGCAGTTCTTC
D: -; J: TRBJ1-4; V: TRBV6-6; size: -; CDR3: CASSAGQPNEKLFF; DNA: TGTGCCAGCAGTGCGGGGCAACCTAATGAAAAACTGTTTTTT
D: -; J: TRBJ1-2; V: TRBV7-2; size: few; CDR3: CASWGGADNYGYTF; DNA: TGTGCCAGCTGGGGAGGGGCTGATAACTATGGCTACACCTTC
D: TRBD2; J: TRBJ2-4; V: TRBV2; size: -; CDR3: CASRALAGGPAKNIQYF; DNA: TGTGCCAGCAGGGCACTAGCGGGAGGGCCGGCCAAAAACATTCAGTACTTC